This T cell receptor beta chain came from a study of shared clonotypes between healthy human individuals. Note on this clone: Its antigen is as yet unknown.

TCRdb's table, derived via immunoSEQ multiplex PCR, lists solely in-frame clones and lacks some. The sample yields roughly 1,500,000 clones, 97% to 99% seen once. The CDR3 is 13 residues long. Per germline, CDR1 ENHRY and CDR2 SYGVKD. V was pared by 2 bases and J by 4 bases, with 5 bases between. Study-level findings and limits: Among non-shared clonotypes, generation probabilities were lower than among those shared by all four donors.

The sequenced material came from naive CD4+ T cells sorted from blood. Subset specified: CD45RA+ positively selected. The receptor's source is a man aged 30 to 45 in good health. The V gene is TRBV10-3, the J gene TRBJ2-2; D is undetermined. The CDR3 is CAISETFTGELFF. In nucleotides, the CDR3 is TGTGCCATCAGTGAGACTTTCACCGGGGAGCTGTTTTTT.